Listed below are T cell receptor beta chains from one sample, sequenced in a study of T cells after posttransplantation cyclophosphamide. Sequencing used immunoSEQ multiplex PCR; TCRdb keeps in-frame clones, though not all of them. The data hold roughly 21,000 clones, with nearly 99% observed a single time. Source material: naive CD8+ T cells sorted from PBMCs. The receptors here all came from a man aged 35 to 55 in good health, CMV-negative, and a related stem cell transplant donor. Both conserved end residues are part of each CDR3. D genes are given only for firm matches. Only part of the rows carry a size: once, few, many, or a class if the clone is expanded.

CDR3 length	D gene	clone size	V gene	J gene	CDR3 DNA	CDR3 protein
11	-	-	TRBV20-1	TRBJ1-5	TGCAGTGCGCAGGGAAATCAGCCCCAGCATTTT	CSAQGNQPQHF
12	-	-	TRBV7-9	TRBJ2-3	TGTGCCAGCAGACCTGGGCCAGATACGCAGTATTTT	CASRPGPDTQYF
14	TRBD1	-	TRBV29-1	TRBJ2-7	TGCAGCGCTTGGGGACAGGGAATCACCTACGAGCAGTACTTC	CSAWGQGITYEQYF
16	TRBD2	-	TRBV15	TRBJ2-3	TGTGCCACCAGCAGTAACCAGCGGGAATTGACAGATACGCAGTATTTT	CATSSNQRELTDTQYF
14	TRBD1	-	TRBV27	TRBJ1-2	TGTGCCAGCAGTCCGCAACAGGGGGCGCATGGCTACACCTTC	CASSPQQGAHGYTF
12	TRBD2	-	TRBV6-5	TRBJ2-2	TGTGCCGCGCGGGGGGCTGGCGGGGAGCTGTTTTTT	CAARGAGGELFF
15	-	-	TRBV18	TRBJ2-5	TGTGCCAGCTCACCACTGCTGGAGGGGCGAGAGACCCAGTACTTC	CASSPLLEGRETQYF
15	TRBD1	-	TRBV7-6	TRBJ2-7	TGTGCCAGCAGCCACGGACAGGGGGCCGTCTACGAGCAGTACTTC	CASSHGQGAVYEQYF
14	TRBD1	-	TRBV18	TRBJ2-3	TGTGCCAGCTCAAGGACAGGGAGGTCGGATACGCAGTATTTT	CASSRTGRSDTQYF
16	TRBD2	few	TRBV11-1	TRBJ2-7	TGTGCCAGCAGCTTAGACTCTAGCGGCTCCCTATACGAGCAGTACTTC	CASSLDSSGSLYEQYF
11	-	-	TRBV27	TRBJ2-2	TGTGCCAGCAGTTTCAGCGGGGAGCTGTTTTTT	CASSFSGELFF
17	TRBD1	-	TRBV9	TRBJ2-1	TGTGCCAGCAGCTTCCCCCGGACAGGGGTATCCTACAATGAGCAGTTCTTC	CASSFPRTGVSYNEQFF
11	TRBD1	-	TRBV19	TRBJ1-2	TGTGCCGCAGGGGGGATCGATGGCTACACCTTC	CAAGGIDGYTF
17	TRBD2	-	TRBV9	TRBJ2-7	TGTGCCAGCAGCCCTATGGGGGAACGGGAGGTAAGCTACGAGCAGTACTTC	CASSPMGEREVSYEQYF
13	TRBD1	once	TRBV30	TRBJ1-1	TGTGCCGTAGAACCGACAGGGGACGCTGAAGCTTTCTTT	CAVEPTGDAEAFF
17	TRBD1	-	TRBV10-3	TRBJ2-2	TGTGCCATCACCTCAGACGGACAGGGCGGAGGCACCGGGGAGCTGTTTTTT	CAITSDGQGGGTGELFF
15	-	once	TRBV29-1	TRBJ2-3	TGCAGCGTTGAAGACGGGGGATTCGGCACAGATACGCAGTATTTT	CSVEDGGFGTDTQYF
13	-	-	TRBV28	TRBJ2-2	TGTGCCAGCAGTCCGCAGGGGCCCGGGGAGCTGTTTTTT	CASSPQGPGELFF
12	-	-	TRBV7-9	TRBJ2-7	TGTGCCAGCAGCCCGTCGGTCTACGAGCAGTACTTC	CASSPSVYEQYF
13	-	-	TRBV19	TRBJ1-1	TGTGCCAGTAGTTTCCAGGGGAACACTGAAGCTTTCTTT	CASSFQGNTEAFF
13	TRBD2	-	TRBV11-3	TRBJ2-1	TGTGCCAGCAGCGTAGCGGGAACCAATGAGCAGTTCTTC	CASSVAGTNEQFF
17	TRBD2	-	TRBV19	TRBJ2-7	TGTGCCAGTAGTATTATCCTTCCTAGCGGGAGCTCCTACGAGCAGTACTTC	CASSIILPSGSSYEQYF
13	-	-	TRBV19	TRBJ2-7	TGTGCCAGTACCAGACAGGTCGGCTACGAGCAGTACTTC	CASTRQVGYEQYF
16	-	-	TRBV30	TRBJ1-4	TGTGCCTGGATTATCCTGAGACCGGGTGAGGGGAGGAAACTGTTTTTT	CAWIILRPGEGRKLFF
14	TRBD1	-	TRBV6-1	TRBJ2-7	TGTGCCAGCAGTTTCCCAGGGGGCCAGAACGAGCAGTACTTC	CASSFPGGQNEQYF
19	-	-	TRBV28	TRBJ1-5	TGTGCCAGCAGTTCTTGGGGAACAGGGACACAAAATAGCAATCAGCCCCAGCATTTT	CASSSWGTGTQNSNQPQHF
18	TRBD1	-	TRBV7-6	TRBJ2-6	TGTGCCAGCAGCTTAGCGATTGGACAGGAATTGGGGGCCAACGTCCTGACTTTC	CASSLAIGQELGANVLTF
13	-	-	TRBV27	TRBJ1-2	TGTGCCAGCAGTTATCAGGGTGGCTATGGCTACACCTTC	CASSYQGGYGYTF
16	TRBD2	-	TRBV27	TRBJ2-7	TGTGCCAGCAGTTTAGTTGGTACTAGCGCTAGCTACGAGCAGTACTTC	CASSLVGTSASYEQYF
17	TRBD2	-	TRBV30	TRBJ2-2	TGTGCCCTCCCCTCCTCAAGACTAGCCCCGAACACCGGGGAGCTGTTTTTT	CALPSSRLAPNTGELFF
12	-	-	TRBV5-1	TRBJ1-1	TGCGCCAGCAGACAGGAGAACACTGAAGCTTTCTTT	CASRQENTEAFF
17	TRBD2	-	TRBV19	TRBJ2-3	TGTGCCAGTAGTAACATTTTGACTAGCGGGTACACAGATACGCAGTATTTT	CASSNILTSGYTDTQYF
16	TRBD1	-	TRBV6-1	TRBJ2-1	TGTGCCAGCAGTGTTGGACAGGGTAGCTCCTACAATGAGCAGTTCTTC	CASSVGQGSSYNEQFF
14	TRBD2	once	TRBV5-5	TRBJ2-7	TGTGCCAGCAATTTAGCGGGAGGGCGAACCGAGCAGTACTTC	CASNLAGGRTEQYF
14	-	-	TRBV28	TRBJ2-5	TGTGCCAGCAGTTTATACACAGGGCAAGAGACCCAGTACTTC	CASSLYTGQETQYF
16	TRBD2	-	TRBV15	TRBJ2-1	TGTGCCACCAGCCCCCGGACTAGCGGGGACTACAATGAGCAGTTCTTC	CATSPRTSGDYNEQFF
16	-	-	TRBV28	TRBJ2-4	TGTGCCAGCAGTGCGACGGACTATTCGTTCAAGAACATTCAGTACTTC	CASSATDYSFKNIQYF
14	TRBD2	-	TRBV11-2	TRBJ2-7	TGTGCCAGCAGCTTTACTAGCGGGCCTGACGAGCAGTACTTC	CASSFTSGPDEQYF
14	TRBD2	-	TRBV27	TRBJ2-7	TGTGCCAGCAGTTTTGCGGGAGCCTCCTCCGAGCAGTACTTC	CASSFAGASSEQYF
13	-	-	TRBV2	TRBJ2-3	TGTGCCGCCTGGACAGTGAGCACAGATACGCAGTATTTT	CAAWTVSTDTQYF
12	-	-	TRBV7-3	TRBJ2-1	TGTGCCAGCAGCCAGACAGGAAATGAGCAGTTCTTC	CASSQTGNEQFF
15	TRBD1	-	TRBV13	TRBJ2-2	TGTGCCAGCAGCTCGACAGGGCTCGGCACCGGGGAGCTGTTTTTT	CASSSTGLGTGELFF
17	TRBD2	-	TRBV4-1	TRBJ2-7	TGCGCCAGCAGCCAAGACCTAGCGGGAATCGTGGTATACGAGCAGTACTTC	CASSQDLAGIVVYEQYF
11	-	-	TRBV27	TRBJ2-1	TGTGCCAGTCGACAAAGGTATGAGCAGTTCTTC	CASRQRYEQFF
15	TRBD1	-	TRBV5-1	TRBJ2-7	TGCGCCAGCAGCTACACCGGGACAGGGGGCTCCGAGCAGTACTTC	CASSYTGTGGSEQYF